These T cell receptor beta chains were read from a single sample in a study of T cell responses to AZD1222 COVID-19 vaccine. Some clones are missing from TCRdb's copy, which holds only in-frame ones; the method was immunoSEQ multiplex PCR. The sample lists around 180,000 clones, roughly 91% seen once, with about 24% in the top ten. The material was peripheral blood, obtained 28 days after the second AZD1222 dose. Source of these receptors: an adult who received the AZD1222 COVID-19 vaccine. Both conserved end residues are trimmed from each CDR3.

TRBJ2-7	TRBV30	AWSPPPRLARTYEQY
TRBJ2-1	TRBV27	ASHLAGGPYNEQF
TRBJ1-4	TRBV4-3	ASSQDSGQGFEKLF
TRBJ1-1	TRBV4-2	ASSQDRDRGNTEAF
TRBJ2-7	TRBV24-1	ATSDAGTSGSYEQY
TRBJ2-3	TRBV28	ASSWTSGRAVTDTQY
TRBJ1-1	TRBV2	ASTFTGEQLDTEAF
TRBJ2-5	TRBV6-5	ASSYSRENQGTQY
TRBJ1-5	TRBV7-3	ASSLTGREPQH
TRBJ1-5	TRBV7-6	ASSPEGRGFQPQH
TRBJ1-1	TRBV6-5	ASSYMGQGEKAF
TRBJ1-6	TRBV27	ASSRGWGSPLH
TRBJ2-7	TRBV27	ASSSTGLLDEQY
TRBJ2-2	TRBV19	ASSILGVDGANTGELF
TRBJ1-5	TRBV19	ASSMVPGDQPQH
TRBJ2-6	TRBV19	ASSRGQASGANVLT
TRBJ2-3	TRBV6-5	ASSYSVDPQRDTQY
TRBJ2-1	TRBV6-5	ASSTRETNEQF
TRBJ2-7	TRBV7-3	ASTSAGWESHEQY
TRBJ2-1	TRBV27	ASKTGPSYNEQF
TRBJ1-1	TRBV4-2	ASSQVNRGSNTEAF
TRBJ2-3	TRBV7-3	ASSLIAKREAVDTQY
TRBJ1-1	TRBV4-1	ASGPTRDRADTEAF
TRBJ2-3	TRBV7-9	ASSHRDGTRDTQY
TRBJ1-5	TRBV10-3	AIIQGVINDQPQH
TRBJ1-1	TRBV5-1	ASGPLSQENTEAF
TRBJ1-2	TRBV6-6	ASSSPRQASYGYT
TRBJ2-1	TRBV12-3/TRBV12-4	ASSPRDEQF
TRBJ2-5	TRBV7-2	ASSRGADGKTQY
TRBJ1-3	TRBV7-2	ASSPGRGNTIY
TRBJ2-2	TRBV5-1	ASSLGQSTGELF
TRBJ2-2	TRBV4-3	ASSQDHRDGELF
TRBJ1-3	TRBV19	ASSILEGNTIY
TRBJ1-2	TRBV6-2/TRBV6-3	ASSGTGGGYGYT
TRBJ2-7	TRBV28	ASSLLQRGAYEQY
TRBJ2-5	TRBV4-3	ASSQGTGEMETQY
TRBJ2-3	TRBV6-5	ASSRDRGRADTQY
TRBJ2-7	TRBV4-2	ASSQEMSGSYEQY
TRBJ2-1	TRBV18	ASSPPGDNEQF
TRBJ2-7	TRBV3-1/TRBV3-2	ASSASGLPLEQY
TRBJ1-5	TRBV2	ASSRDSGFGNQPQH
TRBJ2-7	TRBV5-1	ASSLAGPRVEQY
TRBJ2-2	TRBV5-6	ASTPGANTGELF
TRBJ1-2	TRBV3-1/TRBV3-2	ASSQGGAGYGYT
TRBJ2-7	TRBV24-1	ATRRGREQY
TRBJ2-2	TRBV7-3	ASSPYLRSGELF
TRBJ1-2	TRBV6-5	ASSYVGVGYT
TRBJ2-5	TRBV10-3	AISESRETQY
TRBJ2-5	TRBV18	ASSPPAGGQETQY
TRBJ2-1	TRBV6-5	ASRLAGPHEQF
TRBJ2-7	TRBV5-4	ASSRPGLAGLEQY
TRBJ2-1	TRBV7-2	ASSLQGGAFYNEQF
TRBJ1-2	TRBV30	AWSVQGAGGYT
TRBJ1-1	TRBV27	ASSAWGRILNTEAF
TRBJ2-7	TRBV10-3	AISEYPTSAYEQY
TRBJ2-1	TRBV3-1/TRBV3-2	ASSQVETGEYNEQF
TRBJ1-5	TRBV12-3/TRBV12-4	ASSGDVLQPQH
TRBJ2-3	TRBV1	TSSQSVRGGRPYLDTQY
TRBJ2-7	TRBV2	ASSGGPFTYEQY
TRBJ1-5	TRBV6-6	ASSRSNQVSSNQPQH